The 4 T cell receptor beta chains below were found in one sample sequenced in a study of shared clonotypes between healthy human individuals. TCRdb's copy holds only in-frame clones and misses some; the assay was immunoSEQ multiplex PCR. The sample has 800,000 or so clones; about 97% are singletons. CD45RO-negative, CCR7-positively selected cells formed the naive CD8 fraction, excluding terminally differentiated effector memory CD45RA+ cells. Sequenced input: naive CD8+ T cells sorted from blood. The source is a man aged 25 to 40 in good health.

The chain uses TRBV28 and TRBJ1-2; maybe TRBD1 (5 bases). The V gene's germline CDR1 is MDHEN and CDR2 SYDVKM. V was pared by 3 bases and J by 0 bases, with 8 bases between. This CDR3 has 14 amino acids. The CDR3 here is CASSFPTANYGYTF. The CDR3 DNA reads as TGTGCCAGCAGTTTCCCGACAGCTAACTATGGCTACACCTTC.

In regard to this clone: Other nucleotide sequences in the sample specify the same CDR3. The chain recombines TRBV14 with TRBJ2-1; D is perhaps TRBD2 (6 bases). Per germline, CDR1 SGHDN and CDR2 FVKESK. The CDR3 totals 14 residues. Between the trimmed V and J ends, which lost 2 bases and 3 bases, there was a span of 8 bases. CDR3 DNA: TGTGCCAGCAGCCAACCGGGACTCTACAATGAGCAGTTCTTC. Its translation is CASSQPGLYNEQFF.

V usage is TRBV7-8 and J usage is TRBJ2-7; tentatively, D is TRBD2 (7 bases). Germline V gives CDR1 SGHVS, CDR2 FQNEAQ. V was cut by 2 bases and J by 1 base, with 21 bases left in between. The CDR3 runs to 18 residues. The DNA for the CDR3 is TGTGCCAGCAGCTTAAGTGTCGGGGGGCGGTCGGAGTCCTACGAGCAGTACTTC. This codes for CASSLSVGGRSESYEQYF.

This clone has just one count. This chain joins TRBV7-9 and TRBJ1-2; D is unclear. This CDR3 is built from 14 residues. Germline V CDR1 and CDR2: SEHNR, FQNEAQ (reference sequence). V shed 2 bases and J shed 7 bases, with 14 bases lying between them. In DNA form, the CDR3 reads TGTGCCAGCAGCTTAAACCCCTCCCTTTTTGGCTACACCTTC. It yields the protein CASSLNPSLFGYTF.